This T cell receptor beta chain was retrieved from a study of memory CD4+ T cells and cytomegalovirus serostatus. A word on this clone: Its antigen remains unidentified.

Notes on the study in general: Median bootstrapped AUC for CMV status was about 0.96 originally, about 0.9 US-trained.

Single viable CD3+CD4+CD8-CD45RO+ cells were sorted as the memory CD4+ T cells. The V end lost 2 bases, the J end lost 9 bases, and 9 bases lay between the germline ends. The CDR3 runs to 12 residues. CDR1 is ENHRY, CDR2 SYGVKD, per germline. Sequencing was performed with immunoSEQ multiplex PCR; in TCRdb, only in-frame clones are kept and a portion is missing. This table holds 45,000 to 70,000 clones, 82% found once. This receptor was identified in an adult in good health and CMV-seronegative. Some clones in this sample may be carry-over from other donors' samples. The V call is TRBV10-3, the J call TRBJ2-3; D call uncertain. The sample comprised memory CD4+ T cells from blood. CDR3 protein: CAISEMEKTQYF. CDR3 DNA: TGTGCCATCAGTGAGATGGAGAAAACGCAGTATTTT.